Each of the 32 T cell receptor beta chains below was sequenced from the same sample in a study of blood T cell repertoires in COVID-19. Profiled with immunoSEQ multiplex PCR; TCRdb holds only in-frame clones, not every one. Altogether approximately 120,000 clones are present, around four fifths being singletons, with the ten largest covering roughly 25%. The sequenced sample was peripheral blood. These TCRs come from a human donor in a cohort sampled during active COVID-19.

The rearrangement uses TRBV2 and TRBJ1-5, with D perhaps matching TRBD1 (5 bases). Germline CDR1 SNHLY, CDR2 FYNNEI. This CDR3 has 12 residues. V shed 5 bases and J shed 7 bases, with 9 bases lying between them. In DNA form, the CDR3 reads TGTGCCAGCAGTCCCCGGGGGCAGCCCCAGCATTTT. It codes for CASSPRGQPQHF. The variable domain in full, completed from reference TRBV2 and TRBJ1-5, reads EPEVTQTPSHQVTQMGQEVILRCVPISNHLYFYWYRQILGQKVEFLVSFYNNEISEKSEIFDDQFSVERPDGSNFTLKIRSTKLEDSAMYFCASSPRGQPQHFGDGTRLSIL.

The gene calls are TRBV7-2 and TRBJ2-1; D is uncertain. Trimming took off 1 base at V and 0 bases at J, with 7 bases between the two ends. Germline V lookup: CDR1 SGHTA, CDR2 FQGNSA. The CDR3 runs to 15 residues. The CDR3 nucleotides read TGTGCCAGCAGCTTAGAACAGAGCTCCTACAATGAGCAGTTCTTC. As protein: CASSLEQSSYNEQFF.

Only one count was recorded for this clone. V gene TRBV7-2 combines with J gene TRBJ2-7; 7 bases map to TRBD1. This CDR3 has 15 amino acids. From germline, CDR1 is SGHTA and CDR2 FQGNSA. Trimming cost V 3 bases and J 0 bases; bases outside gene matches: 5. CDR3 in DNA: TGTGCCAGCAGCTTCCCAGGGGGAAGCTCCTACGAGCAGTACTTC. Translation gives CASSFPGGSSYEQYF.

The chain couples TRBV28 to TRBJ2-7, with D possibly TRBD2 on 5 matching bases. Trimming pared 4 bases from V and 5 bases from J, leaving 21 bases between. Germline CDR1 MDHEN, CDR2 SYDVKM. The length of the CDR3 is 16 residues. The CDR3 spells CASSSLDGGLHHEQYF. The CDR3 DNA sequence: TGTGCCAGCAGTTCCTTGGACGGTGGACTTCACCACGAGCAGTACTTC. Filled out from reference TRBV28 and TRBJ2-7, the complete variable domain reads DVKVTQSSRYLVKRTGEKVFLECVQDMDHENMFWYRQDPGLGLRLIYFSYDVKMKEKGDIPEGYSVSREKKERFSLILESASTNQTSMYLCASSSLDGGLHHEQYFGPGTRLTVT.

The CDR3 nucleotides are TGTGCCAGCAGTGGGGACAGAGCCCTCTATGGCTACACCTTC. Its translation: CASSGDRALYGYTF. The chain carries TRBV2 and TRBJ1-2; 7 bases map to TRBD1. The CDR3 runs to 14 residues. The V and J ends lost 4 bases and 4 bases, in that order; junction bases with no gene match: 6. Germline loops: CDR1 SNHLY, CDR2 FYNNEI.

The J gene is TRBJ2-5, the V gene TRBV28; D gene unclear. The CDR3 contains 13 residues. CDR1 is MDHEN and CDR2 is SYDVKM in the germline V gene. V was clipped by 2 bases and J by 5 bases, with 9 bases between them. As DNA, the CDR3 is TGTGCCAGCAGTTTAGCTCTTCGGGAGACCCAGTACTTC. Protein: CASSLALRETQYF.

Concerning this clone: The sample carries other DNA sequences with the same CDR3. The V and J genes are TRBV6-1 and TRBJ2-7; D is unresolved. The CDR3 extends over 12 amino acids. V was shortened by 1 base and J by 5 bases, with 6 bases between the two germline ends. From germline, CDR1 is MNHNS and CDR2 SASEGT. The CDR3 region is CASSEVGDEQYF. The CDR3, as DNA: TGTGCCAGCAGTGAAGTGGGCGACGAGCAGTACTTC.

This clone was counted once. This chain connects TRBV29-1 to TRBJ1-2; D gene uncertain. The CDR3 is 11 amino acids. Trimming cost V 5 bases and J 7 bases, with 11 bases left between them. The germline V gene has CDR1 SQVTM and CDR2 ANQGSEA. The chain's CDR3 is CSVLLRGGYTF. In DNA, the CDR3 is TGCAGCGTTTTACTCCGTGGTGGCTACACCTTC.

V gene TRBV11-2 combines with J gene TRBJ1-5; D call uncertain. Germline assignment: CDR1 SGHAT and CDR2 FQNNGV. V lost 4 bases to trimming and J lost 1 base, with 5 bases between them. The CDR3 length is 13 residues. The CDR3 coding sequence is TGTGCCAGCAGCTATCAGAGCAATCAGCCCCAGCATTTT. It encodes CASSYQSNQPQHF.

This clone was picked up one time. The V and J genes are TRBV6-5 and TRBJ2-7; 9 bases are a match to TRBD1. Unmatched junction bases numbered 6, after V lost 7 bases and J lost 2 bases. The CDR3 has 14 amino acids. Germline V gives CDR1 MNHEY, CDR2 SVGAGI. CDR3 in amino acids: CASKKQGAPYEQYF. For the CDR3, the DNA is TGTGCCAGCAAGAAACAGGGGGCCCCCTACGAGCAGTACTTC.

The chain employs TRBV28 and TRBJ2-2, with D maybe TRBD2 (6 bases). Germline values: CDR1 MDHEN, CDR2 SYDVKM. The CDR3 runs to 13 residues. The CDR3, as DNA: TGTGGCACGGCCACGATGGGGGGCGGGGAGCTGTTTTTT. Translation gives CGTATMGGGELFF.

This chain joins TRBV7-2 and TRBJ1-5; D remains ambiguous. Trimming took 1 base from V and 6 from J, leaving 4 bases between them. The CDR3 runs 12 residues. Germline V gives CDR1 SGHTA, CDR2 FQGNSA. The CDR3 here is CASSLVRQPQHF. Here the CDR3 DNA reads TGTGCCAGCAGCTTAGTGCGTCAGCCCCAGCATTTT.

CDR3 bases: TGTGCCAGCAGCCAAAATGGACAGGAGAATGAAAAACTGTTTTTT. Amino acids: CASSQNGQENEKLFF. The chain recombines TRBV4-2 with TRBJ1-4, with 7 bases lining up with TRBD1. The V and J ends lost 2 bases and 5 bases, in that order; junction bases with no gene match: 5. There are 15 residues in the CDR3. CDR1 and CDR2 from the germline V gene are LGHNA and YNFKEQ.

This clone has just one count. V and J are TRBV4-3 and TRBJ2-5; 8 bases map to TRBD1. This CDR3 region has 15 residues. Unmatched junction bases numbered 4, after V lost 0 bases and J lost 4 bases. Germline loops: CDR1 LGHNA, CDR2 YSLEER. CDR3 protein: CASSQDRTGRETQYF. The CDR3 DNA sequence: TGCGCCAGCAGCCAAGACCGGACAGGGCGAGAGACCCAGTACTTC.

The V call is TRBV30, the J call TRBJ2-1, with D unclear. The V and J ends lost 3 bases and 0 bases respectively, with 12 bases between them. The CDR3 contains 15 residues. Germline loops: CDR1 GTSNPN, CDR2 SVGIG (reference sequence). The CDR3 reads CAWSAGGGSYNEQFF. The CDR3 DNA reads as TGTGCCTGGAGCGCCGGCGGCGGCTCCTACAATGAGCAGTTCTTC.

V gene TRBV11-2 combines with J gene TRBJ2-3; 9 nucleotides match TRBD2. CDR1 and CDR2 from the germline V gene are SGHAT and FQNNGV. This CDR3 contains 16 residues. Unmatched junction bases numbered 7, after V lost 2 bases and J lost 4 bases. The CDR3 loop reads CASSLISGGGADTQYF. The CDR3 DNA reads TGTGCCAGCAGCTTAATTAGCGGGGGAGGTGCAGATACGCAGTATTTT.

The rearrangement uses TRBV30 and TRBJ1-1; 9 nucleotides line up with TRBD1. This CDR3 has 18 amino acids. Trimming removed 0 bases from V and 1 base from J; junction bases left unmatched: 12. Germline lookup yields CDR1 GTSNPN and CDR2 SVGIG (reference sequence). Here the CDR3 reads CAWSVREQGALENTEAFF. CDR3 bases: TGTGCCTGGAGTGTACGGGAACAGGGGGCCCTAGAGAACACTGAAGCTTTCTTT.

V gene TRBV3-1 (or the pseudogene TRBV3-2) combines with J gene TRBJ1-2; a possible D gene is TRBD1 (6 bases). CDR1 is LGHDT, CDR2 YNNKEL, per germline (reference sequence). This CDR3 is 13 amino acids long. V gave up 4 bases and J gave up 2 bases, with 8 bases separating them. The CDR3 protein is CASSLQGNYGYTF. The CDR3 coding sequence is TGTGCCAGCAGCCTACAGGGAAACTATGGCTACACCTTC.

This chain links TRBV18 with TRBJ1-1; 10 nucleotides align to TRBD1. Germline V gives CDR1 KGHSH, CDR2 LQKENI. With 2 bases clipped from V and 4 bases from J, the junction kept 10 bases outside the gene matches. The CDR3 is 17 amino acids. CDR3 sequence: CASSPFGTGEGVTEAFF. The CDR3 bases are TGTGCCAGCTCACCATTTGGGACAGGGGAGGGTGTCACTGAAGCTTTCTTT.

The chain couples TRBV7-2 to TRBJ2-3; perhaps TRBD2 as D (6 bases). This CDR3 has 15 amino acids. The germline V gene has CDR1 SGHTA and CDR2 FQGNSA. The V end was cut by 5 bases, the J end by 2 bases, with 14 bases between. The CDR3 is CASSHPTSTTDTQYF. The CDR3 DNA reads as TGTGCCAGCAGCCATCCCACTAGCACCACAGATACGCAGTATTTT.

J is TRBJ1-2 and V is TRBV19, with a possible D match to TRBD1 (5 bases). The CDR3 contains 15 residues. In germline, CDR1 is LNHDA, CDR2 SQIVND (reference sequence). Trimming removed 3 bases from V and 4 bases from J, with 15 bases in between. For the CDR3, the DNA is TGTGCCAGTAGTATCAATGATAGGGGATTCTATGGCTACACCTTC. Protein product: CASSINDRGFYGYTF. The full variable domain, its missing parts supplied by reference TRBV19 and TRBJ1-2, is DGGITQSPKYLFRKEGQNVTLSCEQNLNHDAMYWYRQDPGQGLRLIYYSQIVNDFQKGDIAEGYSVSREKKESFPLTVTSAQKNPTAFYLCASSINDRGFYGYTFGSGTRLTVV.

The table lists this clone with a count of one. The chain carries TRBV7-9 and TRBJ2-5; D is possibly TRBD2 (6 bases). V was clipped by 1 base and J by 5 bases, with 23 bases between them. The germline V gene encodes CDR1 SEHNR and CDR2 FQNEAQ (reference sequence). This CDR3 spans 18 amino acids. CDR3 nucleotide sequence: TGTGCCAGCAGCTTAGGGGATAGGATACTAGCCGGGGTTGAGACCCAGTACTTC. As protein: CASSLGDRILAGVETQYF.

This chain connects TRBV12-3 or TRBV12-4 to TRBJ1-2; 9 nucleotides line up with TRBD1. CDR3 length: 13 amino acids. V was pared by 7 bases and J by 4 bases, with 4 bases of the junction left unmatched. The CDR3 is CASTLTGGYGYTF. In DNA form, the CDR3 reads TGTGCCAGCACCTTGACAGGGGGCTATGGCTACACCTTC.

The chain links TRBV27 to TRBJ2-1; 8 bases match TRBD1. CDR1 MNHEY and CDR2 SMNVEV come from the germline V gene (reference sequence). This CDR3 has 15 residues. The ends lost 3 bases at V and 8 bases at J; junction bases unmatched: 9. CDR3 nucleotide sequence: TGTGCCAGCAGTTTCTCCCGACAGGGGAGCGATGAGCAGTTCTTC. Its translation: CASSFSRQGSDEQFF.

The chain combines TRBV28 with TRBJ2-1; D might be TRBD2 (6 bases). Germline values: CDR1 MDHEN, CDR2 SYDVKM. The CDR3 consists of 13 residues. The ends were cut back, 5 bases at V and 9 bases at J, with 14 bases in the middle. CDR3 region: CASSRIQGGEQFF. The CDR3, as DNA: TGTGCCAGCAGTCGGATCCAGGGAGGTGAGCAGTTCTTC.

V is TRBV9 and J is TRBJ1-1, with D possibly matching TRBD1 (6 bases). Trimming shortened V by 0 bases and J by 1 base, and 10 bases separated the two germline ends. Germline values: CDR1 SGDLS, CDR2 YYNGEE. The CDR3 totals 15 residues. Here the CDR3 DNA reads TGTGCCAGCAGCGTAGAGGTCAGGGGGAACACTGAAGCTTTCTTT. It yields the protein CASSVEVRGNTEAFF.

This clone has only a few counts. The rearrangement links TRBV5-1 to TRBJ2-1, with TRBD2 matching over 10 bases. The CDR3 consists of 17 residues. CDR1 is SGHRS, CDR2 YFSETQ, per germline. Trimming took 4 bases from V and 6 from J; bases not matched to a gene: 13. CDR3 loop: CASSPGASGSSRNEQFF. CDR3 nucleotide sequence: TGCGCCAGCAGCCCCGGGGCTAGCGGGAGTAGTCGCAATGAGCAGTTCTTC.

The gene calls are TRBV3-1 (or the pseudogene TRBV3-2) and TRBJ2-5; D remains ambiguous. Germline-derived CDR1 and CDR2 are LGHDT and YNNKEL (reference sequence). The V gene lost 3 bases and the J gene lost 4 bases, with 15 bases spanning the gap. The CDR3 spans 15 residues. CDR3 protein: CASSHNGFGPETQYF. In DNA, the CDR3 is TGTGCCAGCAGCCATAACGGCTTTGGGCCAGAGACCCAGTACTTC.

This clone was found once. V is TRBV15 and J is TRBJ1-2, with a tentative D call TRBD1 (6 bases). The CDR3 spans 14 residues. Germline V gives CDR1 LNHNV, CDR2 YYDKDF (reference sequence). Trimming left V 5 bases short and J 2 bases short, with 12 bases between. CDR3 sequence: CATSPRQANYGYTF. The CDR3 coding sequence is TGTGCCACCAGCCCTAGACAGGCGAACTATGGCTACACCTTC.

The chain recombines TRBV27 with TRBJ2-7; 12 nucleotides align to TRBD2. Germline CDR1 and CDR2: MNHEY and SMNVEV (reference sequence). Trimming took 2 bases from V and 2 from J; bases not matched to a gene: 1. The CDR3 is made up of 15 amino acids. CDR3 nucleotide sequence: TGTGCCAGCAGTTTAGCTAGCGGGAGGGCCTACGAGCAGTACTTC. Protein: CASSLASGRAYEQYF.

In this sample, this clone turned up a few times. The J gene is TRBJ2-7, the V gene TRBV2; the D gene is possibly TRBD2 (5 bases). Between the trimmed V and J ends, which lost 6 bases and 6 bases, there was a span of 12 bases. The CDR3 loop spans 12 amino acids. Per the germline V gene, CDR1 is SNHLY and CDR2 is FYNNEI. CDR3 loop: CASSLRETEQYF. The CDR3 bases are TGTGCCAGCAGCCTACGGGAAACCGAGCAGTACTTC.

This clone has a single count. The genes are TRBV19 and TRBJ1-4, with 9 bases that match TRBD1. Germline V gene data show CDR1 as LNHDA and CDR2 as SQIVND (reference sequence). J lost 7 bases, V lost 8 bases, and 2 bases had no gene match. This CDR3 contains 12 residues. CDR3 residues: CASRTGVEKLFF. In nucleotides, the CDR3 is TGTGCCAGTCGGACAGGGGTTGAAAAACTGTTTTTT.